This T cell receptor (beta chain) was captured in a study of blood T cells in healthy people across ages. Then a second PCR, running about 6 to 11 cycles, was carried out with a sample-barcoded 5' primer and a J-beta primer mix. TCRdb re-called the 5' RACE reads through MiXCR, storing one row per CDR3 protein. Among roughly 930,000 distinct CDR3 sequences listed, roughly 48% were seen once. With 5 bases clipped from V and 13 bases from J, the junction kept 14 bases outside the gene matches. The CDR3 has 15 amino acids. Germline CDR1 MDHEN, CDR2 SYDVKM. As for this clonotype: What it binds is not known.

Notes on the study in general: When set beside aged donors, long-lived donors presented more naive CD4+ cells and higher diversity.

The receptor's source is a man under 40 in good health. Material for sequencing was blood. This chain uses TRBV28 with TRBJ2-4; 10 nucleotides match TRBD1. The CDR3 nucleotides read TGTGCCAGCAGTGAGTCCGGGACAGGGGTGTCTAAGCAGTACTTC. Its translation: CASSESGTGVSKQYF.